Presented here are 9 T cell receptor beta chains from one specimen sequenced in a study of T cell responses to AZD1222 COVID-19 vaccine. The method was immunoSEQ multiplex PCR; TCRdb's version includes in-frame clones alone and lacks a portion of them. The sample holds about 140,000 clones. The sample consisted of peripheral blood. Source of these receptors: an adult in good health.

This chain uses TRBV10-2 with TRBJ2-5; D is perhaps TRBD1 or TRBD2 (5 bases each). V lost 4 bases and J 4 bases, leaving 16 bases between the germline ends. The CDR3 sequence is 15 residues long. The germline gives CDR1 WSHSY, CDR2 SAAADI. The CDR3 is CASSGRMRDGETQYF. As DNA, the CDR3 is TGCGCCAGCAGTGGAAGGATGAGGGACGGAGAGACCCAGTACTTC.

J is TRBJ1-4 and V is TRBV28, with D unclear. The CDR3 is 11 residues long. V lost 8 bases to trimming and J lost 8 bases, with 9 bases between them. CDR1 MDHEN and CDR2 SYDVKM come from the germline V gene. CDR3 in DNA: TGTGCCAGCCAGACGGAGGAAAAACTGTTTTTT. It yields the protein CASQTEEKLFF.

The gene calls are TRBV28 and TRBJ2-7, with 9 bases identical to TRBD2. With V trimmed by 2 bases and J by 3 bases, 2 bases remained unmatched. This CDR3 contains 14 residues. Germline V gene data show CDR1 as MDHEN and CDR2 as SYDVKM. The DNA for the CDR3 is TGTGCCAGCAGTTTAGCGGGGGGGGACTACGAGCAGTACTTC. Protein product: CASSLAGGDYEQYF.

This chain uses TRBV4-3 with TRBJ1-6; D gene unclear. The CDR3 has 15 residues. The germline V gene encodes CDR1 LGHNA and CDR2 YSLEER. Trimming pared 4 bases from V and 7 bases from J, leaving 14 bases between. The CDR3: CASSPRLGSNSPLHF. In DNA, the CDR3 is TGCGCCAGCAGCCCCCGGTTGGGAAGCAATTCACCCCTCCACTTT.

The rearrangement joins TRBV4-3 to TRBJ2-2, with 9 bases identical to TRBD1. CDR1 is LGHNA, CDR2 YSLEER, per germline. The CDR3 consists of 18 residues. The J segment lost 6 bases and the V segment lost 1 base, leaving 12 bases of the junction unmatched. The chain's CDR3 is CASSQGRGTGRMSGELFF. The CDR3 DNA follows: TGCGCCAGCAGCCAAGGTCGCGGGACAGGGAGGATGTCCGGGGAGCTGTTTTTT.

This chain joins TRBV6-2 or TRBV6-3 and TRBJ1-1; D may be TRBD1 (6 bases). Germline loops: CDR1 MNHEY, CDR2 SVGEGT. This CDR3 comprises 14 residues. Trimming pared 6 bases from V and 3 bases from J, leaving 14 bases between. CDR3 amino acids: CASSNRDGDTEAFF. The CDR3 DNA is TGTGCCAGCAGCAACAGGGATGGAGACACTGAAGCTTTCTTT.

The chain combines TRBV19 with TRBJ1-4; D unclear. CDR1 and CDR2 (germline): LNHDA, SQIVND (reference sequence). With 5 bases removed from V and 1 base from J, the gap between germline ends came to 5 bases. This CDR3 is built from 13 residues. CDR3 residues: CASSDRTNEKLFF. CDR3 DNA sequence: TGTGCCAGTAGTGACCGAACTAATGAAAAACTGTTTTTT.

The chain has TRBV5-1 and TRBJ1-5; the D is unclear. Per the germline V gene, CDR1 is SGHRS and CDR2 is YFSETQ. The CDR3 spans 13 residues. Trimming left V 0 bases short and J 7 bases short, with 8 bases between. Written as DNA, the CDR3 is TGCGCCAGCAGCTTGGAACCAACACAGCCCCAGCATTTT. Encoded protein: CASSLEPTQPQHF. Full variable domain (missing parts from reference TRBV5-1 and TRBJ1-5): KAGVTQTPRYLIKTRGQQVTLSCSPISGHRSVSWYQQTPGQGLQFLFEYFSETQRNKGNFPGRFSGRQFSNSRSEMNVSTLELGDSALYLCASSLEPTQPQHFGDGTRLSIL.

The J gene is TRBJ1-2, the V gene TRBV5-1; 8 bases are shared with TRBD1. Losses at the gene ends were 4 bases for V and 5 bases for J; bases not matched to a gene: 7. The CDR3 sequence is 14 residues long. Germline loops: CDR1 SGHRS, CDR2 YFSETQ. In nucleotides, the CDR3 is TGCGCCAGCAGCGGTAGTCAGGGGGCGTATGGCTACACCTTC. The encoded protein is CASSGSQGAYGYTF.